The rows below give T cell receptor beta chains drawn from one sample of a study of blood T cell repertoires in COVID-19. The repertoire was sequenced with immunoSEQ multiplex PCR; TCRdb's copy has only in-frame clones and lacks some. The sample has 200,000 to 300,000 clones; 85% to 95% are singletons. The sequenced sample consisted of peripheral blood. These receptors were obtained from a man aged 25-45 years with COVID-19, enrolled during active disease. Each CDR3 is given with its conserved first and last residue. A D gene is named only where the DNA matches it firmly. Expanded clones get a size class; other rows say once, few or many, or leave the size out.

j_gene: TRBJ2-3
d_gene: -
abundance: -
v_gene: TRBV10-1
CDR3nt: TGCGCCAGCAGTGTTGGCAGAACAGATACGCAGTATTTT
CDR3aa: CASSVGRTDTQYF

j_gene: TRBJ2-7
d_gene: TRBD1
abundance: -
v_gene: TRBV5-4
CDR3nt: TGTGCCAGCAGCGGCCAACAGGGGCCTGGAGGCCGGGGCGAGCAGTACTTC
CDR3aa: CASSGQQGPGGRGEQYF

j_gene: TRBJ1-1
d_gene: TRBD1
abundance: -
v_gene: TRBV19
CDR3nt: TGTGCCAGCCTGGACAGGGTACATGCTGAAGCTTTCTTT
CDR3aa: CASLDRVHAEAFF

j_gene: TRBJ2-5
d_gene: -
abundance: -
v_gene: TRBV7-3
CDR3nt: TGTGCCAGCAGCCGCAATGGCGAGACCCAGTACTTC
CDR3aa: CASSRNGETQYF

j_gene: TRBJ1-5
d_gene: -
abundance: -
v_gene: TRBV20-1
CDR3nt: TGCAGTGCTAGTCCCACGACAGGATCTTATCAGCCCCAGCATTTT
CDR3aa: CSASPTTGSYQPQHF

j_gene: TRBJ1-4
d_gene: TRBD1
abundance: -
v_gene: TRBV19
CDR3nt: TGTGCCAGTAGTATTTTAGGGGGCTTTGAAAAACTGTTTTTT
CDR3aa: CASSILGGFEKLFF

j_gene: TRBJ2-7
d_gene: -
abundance: -
v_gene: TRBV4-1
CDR3nt: TGCGCCAGCAGCAACTTCGCCCCAGGCTCCTACGAGCAGTACTTC
CDR3aa: CASSNFAPGSYEQYF

j_gene: TRBJ1-2
d_gene: -
abundance: -
v_gene: TRBV14
CDR3nt: TGTGCCAGCAGCCAAGACGGGAACCCAGACTATGGCTACACCTTC
CDR3aa: CASSQDGNPDYGYTF

j_gene: TRBJ2-5
d_gene: -
abundance: -
v_gene: TRBV11-2
CDR3nt: TGTGCCAGCAGCTTAGTGAGGACTTCCCAAGAGACCCAGTACTTC
CDR3aa: CASSLVRTSQETQYF

j_gene: TRBJ1-1
d_gene: -
abundance: few
v_gene: TRBV7-9
CDR3nt: TGTGCCAGCAGCCCAGACAGACACACTGAAGCTTTCTTT
CDR3aa: CASSPDRHTEAFF

j_gene: TRBJ1-1
d_gene: -
abundance: -
v_gene: TRBV11-2
CDR3nt: TGTGCCAGCAGCCCAAAAGGACAGAGACCCTACTCCACTGAAGCTTTCTTT
CDR3aa: CASSPKGQRPYSTEAFF

j_gene: TRBJ1-1
d_gene: -
abundance: -
v_gene: TRBV18
CDR3nt: TGTGCCAGCTCAGAGGGGGGGCGGAACACTGAAGCTTTCTTT
CDR3aa: CASSEGGRNTEAFF

j_gene: TRBJ2-5
d_gene: -
abundance: -
v_gene: TRBV6-2/TRBV6-3
CDR3nt: TGTGCCAGCAGTTACTCGTTGGGGGCAGGAGAGACCCAGTACTTC
CDR3aa: CASSYSLGAGETQYF

j_gene: TRBJ2-5
d_gene: -
abundance: -
v_gene: TRBV29-1
CDR3nt: TGCAGCGTTGTTTCCGAGCCGTACCAAGAGACCCAGTACTTC
CDR3aa: CSVVSEPYQETQYF

j_gene: TRBJ1-5
d_gene: TRBD1
abundance: -
v_gene: TRBV5-6
CDR3nt: TGTGCCAGCAGCTTGTCGTTCCGGACAGGGGCTGTTGGTCAGCCCCAGCATTTT
CDR3aa: CASSLSFRTGAVGQPQHF

j_gene: TRBJ2-2
d_gene: -
abundance: -
v_gene: TRBV13
CDR3nt: TGTGCCAGCAGCTTAAATCTAGGACAGAACACCGGGGAGCTGTTTTTT
CDR3aa: CASSLNLGQNTGELFF

j_gene: TRBJ1-3
d_gene: -
abundance: -
v_gene: TRBV13
CDR3nt: TGTGCCAGCAGCTTCCCCGCACAGAATGGAAACACCATATATTTT
CDR3aa: CASSFPAQNGNTIYF

j_gene: TRBJ2-1
d_gene: -
abundance: -
v_gene: TRBV7-3
CDR3nt: TGTGCCAGCAGCTCGACTATCTACAATGAGCAGTTCTTC
CDR3aa: CASSSTIYNEQFF

j_gene: TRBJ1-4
d_gene: -
abundance: -
v_gene: TRBV5-1
CDR3nt: TGCGCCAGCAGCTTGTTTCCGGGGGATAATGAAAAACTGTTTTTT
CDR3aa: CASSLFPGDNEKLFF

j_gene: TRBJ2-7
d_gene: TRBD2
abundance: -
v_gene: TRBV3-1/TRBV3-2
CDR3nt: TGTGCCAGCAGCCAAGCGGCTAGCGGGGGGTTCTACGAGCAGTACTTC
CDR3aa: CASSQAASGGFYEQYF

j_gene: TRBJ2-5
d_gene: -
abundance: -
v_gene: TRBV18
CDR3nt: TGTGCCAGCTCACCACGCGGCACCCTCCAAGAGACCCAGTACTTC
CDR3aa: CASSPRGTLQETQYF

j_gene: TRBJ2-5
d_gene: -
abundance: -
v_gene: TRBV2
CDR3nt: TGTGCCAGCCACGAAACACAAGAGACCCAGTACTTC
CDR3aa: CASHETQETQYF

j_gene: TRBJ1-2
d_gene: -
abundance: -
v_gene: TRBV7-9
CDR3nt: TGTGCCAGCATCCCTGGAACCGGGGGTGGCGACTATGGCTACACCTTC
CDR3aa: CASIPGTGGGDYGYTF

j_gene: TRBJ1-3
d_gene: TRBD1
abundance: -
v_gene: TRBV6-5
CDR3nt: TGTGCCAGCACCGACAGGGGAGCCGGAAACACCATATATTTT
CDR3aa: CASTDRGAGNTIYF

j_gene: TRBJ1-2
d_gene: TRBD1
abundance: -
v_gene: TRBV5-1
CDR3nt: TGCGCCAGCAGCCGTCGGGCAGGGGGCCTGGGCTACACCTTC
CDR3aa: CASSRRAGGLGYTF

j_gene: TRBJ1-1
d_gene: -
abundance: -
v_gene: TRBV7-9
CDR3nt: TGTGCCAGCAGCTTAGCTGGACCGAGGGACACTGAAGCTTTCTTT
CDR3aa: CASSLAGPRDTEAFF

j_gene: TRBJ2-5
d_gene: TRBD2
abundance: -
v_gene: TRBV11-1
CDR3nt: TGTGCCAGCAGCTTATCCGGGGGGGCGGAAGAGACCCAGTACTTC
CDR3aa: CASSLSGGAEETQYF

j_gene: TRBJ2-1
d_gene: TRBD2
abundance: -
v_gene: TRBV4-2
CDR3nt: TGTGCCAGCAGCCAAGCCTCTCGGACTAGCTCCAATGAGCAGTTCTTC
CDR3aa: CASSQASRTSSNEQFF

j_gene: TRBJ2-3
d_gene: TRBD2
abundance: -
v_gene: TRBV11-3
CDR3nt: TGTGCCAGCAGCTCAAGGACAGCGGGACTAGCGGACACAGATACGCAGTATTTT
CDR3aa: CASSSRTAGLADTDTQYF

j_gene: TRBJ1-5
d_gene: -
abundance: -
v_gene: TRBV7-9
CDR3nt: TGTGCCAGTCCAGAAATATCGCGGCGGGCGAGGAGTCAGCCCCAGCATTTT
CDR3aa: CASPEISRRARSQPQHF

j_gene: TRBJ2-3
d_gene: -
abundance: once
v_gene: TRBV3-1/TRBV3-2
CDR3nt: TGTGCCAGCGTTCAGGAGGAAGGCGATACGCAGTATTTT
CDR3aa: CASVQEEGDTQYF

j_gene: TRBJ1-2
d_gene: TRBD1
abundance: -
v_gene: TRBV5-4
CDR3nt: TGTGCCAGCAGCGTCGGGACAGCTAACTATGGCTACACCTTC
CDR3aa: CASSVGTANYGYTF

j_gene: TRBJ2-6
d_gene: -
abundance: -
v_gene: TRBV11-2
CDR3nt: TGTGCCAGCAGCGCGCACCTTTCTGGGGCCAACGTCCTGACTTTC
CDR3aa: CASSAHLSGANVLTF

j_gene: TRBJ2-2
d_gene: -
abundance: -
v_gene: TRBV19
CDR3nt: TGTGCCAGTAGTATACGCCGGTCGGACACCGGGGAGCTGTTTTTT
CDR3aa: CASSIRRSDTGELFF

j_gene: TRBJ1-1
d_gene: -
abundance: -
v_gene: TRBV25-1
CDR3nt: TGTGCCAGCAGAGGGGTGGGGTGGGACACTGAAGCTTTCTTT
CDR3aa: CASRGVGWDTEAFF

j_gene: TRBJ1-3
d_gene: -
abundance: -
v_gene: TRBV12-3/TRBV12-4
CDR3nt: TGTGCCAGCAGTTTGAGCGGAAACACCATATATTTT
CDR3aa: CASSLSGNTIYF

j_gene: TRBJ2-1
d_gene: TRBD2
abundance: few
v_gene: TRBV19
CDR3nt: TGTGCCAGTAGTATAGATTTTGGGGGGGCCTACAATGAGCAGTTCTTC
CDR3aa: CASSIDFGGAYNEQFF

j_gene: TRBJ2-7
d_gene: -
abundance: few
v_gene: TRBV27
CDR3nt: TGTGCCAGCAGCATAGCGGTATCCTACGAGCAGTACTTC
CDR3aa: CASSIAVSYEQYF

j_gene: TRBJ2-7
d_gene: TRBD2
abundance: -
v_gene: TRBV27
CDR3nt: TGTGCCAGCAGTTTACTAGCGGGGACCTACGAGCAGTACTTC
CDR3aa: CASSLLAGTYEQYF

j_gene: TRBJ1-1
d_gene: -
abundance: -
v_gene: TRBV10-3
CDR3nt: TGTGCCATCACGGGCAGGGGTTTGGGTGGCACTGAAGCTTTCTTT
CDR3aa: CAITGRGLGGTEAFF

j_gene: TRBJ2-1
d_gene: -
abundance: once
v_gene: TRBV29-1
CDR3nt: TGCAGCGTTGAAGATCGAGGTAGCAATGAGCAGTTCTTC
CDR3aa: CSVEDRGSNEQFF

j_gene: TRBJ1-2
d_gene: -
abundance: -
v_gene: TRBV5-1
CDR3nt: TGCGCCAGCAGCTTCGGAACAGGGATTTCCTATGGCTACACCTTC
CDR3aa: CASSFGTGISYGYTF

j_gene: TRBJ2-7
d_gene: TRBD1
abundance: -
v_gene: TRBV6-8
CDR3nt: TGTGCCAGCAGTCTCACCGGGACAGCGTACGAGCAGTACTTC
CDR3aa: CASSLTGTAYEQYF

j_gene: TRBJ2-1
d_gene: TRBD2
abundance: -
v_gene: TRBV6-5
CDR3nt: TGTGCCAGCAGTCTACTAGCGGGGGGCGGGAATGAGCAGTTCTTC
CDR3aa: CASSLLAGGGNEQFF

j_gene: TRBJ1-6
d_gene: TRBD1
abundance: -
v_gene: TRBV6-1
CDR3nt: TGTGCCAGCAGTGAAGGGGTGGGACAGGGAACTTCACCCCTCCACTTT
CDR3aa: CASSEGVGQGTSPLHF

j_gene: TRBJ2-7
d_gene: -
abundance: -
v_gene: TRBV19
CDR3nt: TGTGCCAGTAGTACCAGAGACAGGCCAAGCTACGAGCAGTACTTC
CDR3aa: CASSTRDRPSYEQYF

j_gene: TRBJ2-3
d_gene: -
abundance: -
v_gene: TRBV5-4
CDR3nt: TGTGCCAGCAGCTTGGCCGGGGGAATGCATACGCAGTATTTT
CDR3aa: CASSLAGGMHTQYF